These T cell receptor beta chains were read from a single sample in a study of blood T cells in healthy people across ages. MiXCR was run by TCRdb on the 5' RACE reads, yielding one entry per CDR3 protein. The table records 650,000 to 800,000 distinct CDR3 sequences, over 40% of them present only once. Sequencing was done on a sample of blood. Receptors were obtained from a woman older than 75 in good health. The CDR3 runs from the conserved cysteine through the conserved F or W. Each record gives: D gene, V gene, clone size, J gene, CDR3 DNA, CDR3 protein. D genes are given only for firm matches. Clone size is not always given. Where it is, it says once, few, many or a class for expanded clones.

D: NA
V: TRBV10-3
size: many
J: TRBJ2-7
DNA: TGTGCCATCACTCCGGGACGGGATTCCTACGAGCAGTACTTC
CDR3: CAITPGRDSYEQYF

D: TRBD2
V: TRBV20-1
size: NA
J: TRBJ2-1
DNA: TGCAGTGCCATACTAGCGGGGGGAAGGAATGAGCAGTTCTTC
CDR3: CSAILAGGRNEQFF

D: NA
V: TRBV5-1
size: many
J: TRBJ2-3
DNA: TGCGCCAGCAAGGCCTCTGGGGGTTACACAGATACGCAGTATTTT
CDR3: CASKASGGYTDTQYF

D: TRBD2
V: TRBV4-2
size: few
J: TRBJ2-2
DNA: TGTGCCAGCAGCCAAGAGCTAGCGGGAGAGTCCGGGGAGCTGTTTTTT
CDR3: CASSQELAGESGELFF

D: TRBD1
V: TRBV27
size: NA
J: TRBJ2-3
DNA: TGTGCCAGCAGTCCGTTCACAGGGGCCAGCACAGATACGCAGTATTTT
CDR3: CASSPFTGASTDTQYF

D: TRBD2
V: TRBV7-9
size: NA
J: TRBJ2-3
DNA: TGTGCCAGCAGCCAGGGGGGGACTAGCGTTCCAGATACGCAGTATTTT
CDR3: CASSQGGTSVPDTQYF

D: NA
V: TRBV5-1
size: NA
J: TRBJ2-7
DNA: TGCGCCAGCGGCTTCGGGGTTTCCTACAATGAGCAGTACTTC
CDR3: CASGFGVSYNEQYF

D: NA
V: TRBV9
size: many
J: TRBJ1-5
DNA: TGTGCCAGCAGCGAGGGCAGCTCAATAAGGTCCAATCAGCCCCAGCATTTT
CDR3: CASSEGSSIRSNQPQHF

D: NA
V: TRBV12-3/TRBV12-4
size: NA
J: TRBJ1-3
DNA: TGTGCCAGCAGTTATTATAGGGACTCTGGAAACACCATATATTTT
CDR3: CASSYYRDSGNTIYF

D: TRBD1
V: TRBV6-2/TRBV6-3
size: many
J: TRBJ2-7
DNA: TGTGCCAGCCGGGACAGGAATACCTACGAGCAGTACTTC
CDR3: CASRDRNTYEQYF

D: NA
V: TRBV6-1
size: NA
J: TRBJ2-7
DNA: TGTGCCAGCAGTCCCGCGGACAGTAGTTACAGTGAGCAGTACTTC
CDR3: CASSPADSSYSEQYF

D: NA
V: TRBV28
size: NA
J: TRBJ2-2
DNA: TGTGCCAGCACTACCCCCATAGGGGGGACCGGGGAGCTGTTTTTT
CDR3: CASTTPIGGTGELFF

D: NA
V: TRBV12-5
size: NA
J: TRBJ2-7
DNA: TGTGCTAGTGGTTTGGTATCGGCCTCCTACGAGCAGTACTTC
CDR3: CASGLVSASYEQYF

D: TRBD2
V: TRBV20-1
size: NA
J: TRBJ2-1
DNA: TGCAGTGCTAGCTTAGGGACTAGCGTCATATATGAGCAGTTCTTC
CDR3: CSASLGTSVIYEQFF

D: NA
V: TRBV12-3/TRBV12-4
size: few
J: TRBJ2-3
DNA: TGTGCCAGCAGTGTAGGGGTTCCCGTGAATACGCAGTATTTT
CDR3: CASSVGVPVNTQYF

D: NA
V: TRBV20-1
size: many
J: TRBJ2-7
DNA: TGCAGTGCTAGGCCGGACAGCTACGAGCAGTACTTC
CDR3: CSARPDSYEQYF

D: NA
V: TRBV5-1
size: NA
J: TRBJ2-7
DNA: TGCGCCAGCAGCTTGGGAGACGGAAGCTCCTACAATGAGCAGTACTTC
CDR3: CASSLGDGSSYNEQYF

D: TRBD2
V: TRBV10-2
size: NA
J: TRBJ2-3
DNA: TGCGCCAGCAGCCGCGGGGCGCTAGCGGGAGGGTTTGGCACAGATACGCAGTATTTT
CDR3: CASSRGALAGGFGTDTQYF

D: NA
V: TRBV7-9
size: many
J: TRBJ2-1
DNA: TGTGCCAGCAGCTTCGGGGCCCCCAAGTTCTTC
CDR3: CASSFGAPKFF

D: TRBD1
V: TRBV12-3/TRBV12-4
size: NA
J: TRBJ2-2
DNA: TGTGCCAGCAGCTTGACAGGGGGGCACACCGGGGAGCTGTTTTTT
CDR3: CASSLTGGHTGELFF

D: TRBD2
V: TRBV29-1
size: many
J: TRBJ2-5
DNA: TGCAGCACAACTAGCGACCAAGAGACCCAGTACTTC
CDR3: CSTTSDQETQYF

D: TRBD2
V: TRBV27
size: NA
J: TRBJ2-7
DNA: TGTGCCAGCAGTACACCGTTTACGGGACTAGCGGGGGCCTACGAGCAGTACTTC
CDR3: CASSTPFTGLAGAYEQYF

D: TRBD1
V: TRBV4-3
size: NA
J: TRBJ1-2
DNA: TGCGCCAGCAGCCAAGATGTGGAGACAGGGTTTGGTCTTGCCAACTATGGCTACACCTTC
CDR3: CASSQDVETGFGLANYGYTF